The TCR beta chain under discussion was sequenced for a study of neurological immune-mediated disorders. Time point: longitudinal time-point 2. Unsorted libraries were prepared from 2 million PBMCs held at -80 C. The sample holds many counts of this clonotype. As yet, its antigen is unknown. cDNA synthesis was performed by 5'RACE with 10-nucleotide random UMIs. A single run covered 15-18 subjects with over 180 million TCR-beta sequences. TCRdb used MiXCR to reprocess the 5' RACE reads, holding one entry per CDR3 protein. The data contain 84,000 or so distinct CDR3 sequences, roughly 13% of them singletons. General study points: HTLV-1-associated myelopathy had the most TCR clonal expansion, whereas multiple sclerosis had the least (lower than in healthy controls).

Trimming stripped 4 bases from V and 7 bases from J, with 5 bases between. This CDR3 spans 12 amino acids. The germline gives CDR1 MNHEY, CDR2 SVGAGI. This receptor was identified in a female donor with HTLV-1-associated myelopathy (HAM/TSP). The V gene is TRBV6-5, the J gene TRBJ1-6; D is undetermined. The sample comprised PBMCs. This CDR3 is CASSFLNSPLHF. The DNA of the CDR3 is TGTGCCAGCAGTTTCTTAAATTCACCCCTCCACTTT.